This passage covers 18 T cell receptor beta chains from one sample sequenced in a study of response to subunit inactivated influenza vaccine. TCRdb re-derived calls from the RT-PCR reads in MiXCR, one entry per CDR3 protein. The sample contains 280,000 or so distinct CDR3 sequences, just over 20% of which appear only once. Sequences were derived from PBMCs from blood, sampled less than 22 months after vaccination. These receptors originate from a man in his fifties or sixties who received an inactivated influenza vaccine.

This clonotype was counted a few times. This chain links TRBV18 with TRBJ1-1; 7 nucleotides align to TRBD1. The ends lost 4 bases at V and 2 bases at J; junction bases unmatched: 7. Germline loops: CDR1 KGHSH, CDR2 LQKENI. This CDR3 is built from 15 residues. The CDR3 DNA reads TGTGCCAGCTCACTGCTCGGGACAGACAACACTGAAGCTTTCTTT. Amino acid sequence: CASSLLGTDNTEAFF.

This clonotype was picked up a small number of times. V usage is TRBV6-5 and J usage is TRBJ1-1; D call uncertain. Trimming stripped 5 bases from V and 2 bases from J, with 12 bases between. Germline assignment: CDR1 MNHEY and CDR2 SVGAGI. The CDR3 is made up of 14 amino acids. Written as DNA, the CDR3 is TGTGCCAGCAGTAACCCCCGGGGAAACACTGAAGCTTTCTTT. Its translation: CASSNPRGNTEAFF.

The rearrangement joins TRBV5-8 to TRBJ2-3; TRBD1 matches 8 bases. CDR1 and CDR2 (germline): SGHTS, YDEGEE. With 3 bases clipped from V and 3 bases from J, the junction kept 6 bases outside the gene matches. The CDR3 contains 15 residues. The CDR3 protein is CASSSGQGSTDTQYF. The CDR3 DNA is TGTGCCAGCAGCTCAGGACAGGGATCTACAGATACGCAGTATTTT. Full variable domain (missing parts from reference TRBV5-8 and TRBJ2-3): EAGVTQSPTHLIKTRGQQATLRCSPISGHTSVYWYQQALGLGLQFLLWYDEGEERNRGNFPPRFSGRQFPNYSSELNVNALELEDSALYLCASSSGQGSTDTQYFGPGTRLTVL.

This clonotype turned up a few times. V gene TRBV12-3 or TRBV12-4 combines with J gene TRBJ2-2; 10 positions agree with TRBD2. This CDR3 comprises 19 residues. The V gene end was trimmed by 5 bases and the J gene end by 2 bases; junction bases not matched to a gene: 14. The CDR3 spells CASSQGLAANRRNTGELFF. CDR3 DNA sequence: TGTGCCAGCAGTCAAGGACTAGCGGCTAACCGACGTAACACCGGGGAGCTGTTTTTT.

V usage is TRBV15 and J usage is TRBJ2-3, with D hard to call. The CDR3 covers 18 residues. The V and J ends lost 4 bases and 0 bases respectively, with 20 bases between them. Germline CDR1 reads LNHNV; CDR2 reads YYDKDF (reference sequence). The CDR3 spells CATSTVAFTSSSTDTQYF. The DNA for the CDR3 is TGTGCCACCAGCACGGTCGCATTTACCTCCTCTAGCACAGATACGCAGTATTTT.

In this sample, this clonotype turned up a few times. The chain recombines TRBV27 with TRBJ1-4; D remains ambiguous. From germline, CDR1 is MNHEY and CDR2 SMNVEV (reference sequence). CDR3 length: 15 residues. V was trimmed by 4 bases and J by 4 bases, leaving 13 bases between them. The CDR3 sequence: CASSSTGRNNEKLFF. CDR3 sequence (DNA): TGTGCCAGCAGTTCCACCGGACGGAATAATGAAAAACTGTTTTTT.

This clonotype has at least ten counts. The chain employs TRBV20-1 and TRBJ1-5, with no clear D. CDR3 size: 14 residues. Looked up from germline, CDR1 is DFQATT and CDR2 is SNEGSKA (reference sequence). V was trimmed by 8 bases and J by 2 bases, leaving 16 bases between them. CDR3 amino acids: CSPAKLLGNQPQHF. The CDR3 bases are TGCAGTCCAGCTAAATTGCTTGGCAATCAGCCCCAGCATTTT.

This clonotype came up many times. The chain links TRBV20-1 to TRBJ1-4; D is unresolved. There are 14 residues in the CDR3. The V gene lost 6 bases and the J gene lost 4 bases, with 15 bases spanning the gap. Germline values: CDR1 DFQATT, CDR2 SNEGSKA (reference sequence). The CDR3 spells CSARTDGDNEKLFF. CDR3 bases: TGCAGTGCAAGAACCGACGGGGATAATGAAAAACTGTTTTTT.

This clonotype was detected only once. This chain connects TRBV5-1 to TRBJ2-4, with a weak D call TRBD1 (6 bases). The V gene lost 0 bases and the J gene lost 2 bases, with 9 bases spanning the gap. CDR1 is SGHRS, CDR2 YFSETQ, per germline. This CDR3 region has 15 residues. CDR3 sequence reads: CASSLGGTPKNIQYF. In nucleotides, the CDR3 is TGCGCCAGCAGCTTGGGTGGGACACCCAAAAACATTCAGTACTTC. The entire variable domain, with the rest obtained from reference TRBV5-1 and TRBJ2-4, is as follows: KAGVTQTPRYLIKTRGQQVTLSCSPISGHRSVSWYQQTPGQGLQFLFEYFSETQRNKGNFPGRFSGRQFSNSRSEMNVSTLELGDSALYLCASSLGGTPKNIQYFGAGTRLSVL.

This chain links TRBV12-3 or TRBV12-4 with TRBJ2-3, with TRBD2 matching over 11 bases. Trimming took 3 bases from V and 4 from J; bases not matched to a gene: 3. CDR3 length equals 15 residues. The CDR3 nucleotides are TGTGCCAGCAGTTTTAGCGGGGGGGCCGCAGATACGCAGTATTTT. This codes for CASSFSGGAADTQYF.

This chain joins TRBV12-3 or TRBV12-4 and TRBJ2-7; 8 positions agree with TRBD2. V trimming: 5 bases; J trimming: 2 bases; junction bases outside the gene matches: 5. The CDR3 length is 14 residues. The chain's CDR3 is CASSPSGRPYEQYF. The CDR3 DNA reads TGTGCCAGCAGTCCTAGCGGGCGCCCCTACGAGCAGTACTTC.

J is TRBJ2-2 and V is TRBV5-5; possible D gene TRBD2, 5 bases. Germline V CDR1 and CDR2: SGHKS, YYEKEE (reference sequence). The CDR3 length is 14 residues. Trimming removed 4 bases at V and 7 bases at J, with 14 bases between. The CDR3 reads CASSLSISVGELFF. As DNA, the CDR3 is TGTGCCAGCAGCCTGTCGATTAGCGTCGGGGAGCTGTTTTTT.

CDR3 sequence reads: CSAPQRLGVSYEQYF. CDR3 nucleotide sequence: TGCAGTGCTCCCCAAAGACTAGGCGTCTCCTACGAGCAGTACTTC. This chain links TRBV20-1 with TRBJ2-7; TRBD2 might be the D (6 bases). In germline, CDR1 is DFQATT, CDR2 SNEGSKA (reference sequence). The CDR3 runs 15 residues. V was cut by 5 bases and J by 0 bases, with 17 bases left in between.

This clonotype has only a few counts. The chain links TRBV7-9 to TRBJ1-1; TRBD1 might be the D (5 bases). This CDR3 contains 14 residues. The V end was cut by 7 bases, the J end by 5 bases, with 17 bases between. Germline V gene data show CDR1 as SEHNR and CDR2 as FQNEAQ (reference sequence). CDR3 nucleotide sequence: TGTGCCAGCACCCTTCAGGGAGGGTCTACTGAAGCTTTCTTT. This encodes CASTLQGGSTEAFF.

The chain combines TRBV9 with TRBJ2-5; D ambiguous. Germline-derived CDR1 and CDR2 are SGDLS and YYNGEE. The CDR3 has 16 amino acids. V was shortened by 0 bases and J by 7 bases, with 19 bases between the two germline ends. The CDR3 sequence: CASSVGPLPTGSTQYF. CDR3 nucleotides: TGTGCCAGCAGCGTAGGTCCGTTGCCGACTGGATCGACCCAGTACTTC.

This clonotype has a count of ten or more. This chain connects TRBV6-1 to TRBJ1-4, with D possibly being TRBD1 (5 bases). CDR3 length: 14 amino acids. Germline V gene lookup returns CDR1 MNHNS and CDR2 SASEGT. Trimming removed 5 bases at V and 7 bases at J, with 14 bases between. CDR3 in DNA: TGTGCCAGCAGTCAGGGAAGTTACGGTGAAAAACTGTTTTTT. Translating gives CASSQGSYGEKLFF.

The chain uses TRBV24-1 and TRBJ2-5; TRBD1 matches 8 bases. The CDR3 has 16 amino acids. Germline assignment: CDR1 KGHDR and CDR2 SFDVKD. J was trimmed by 4 bases and V by 2 bases; bases with no gene match: 8. In DNA form, the CDR3 reads TGTGCCACCAGTGATTCGCGTGACAGGGGAGGAGAGACCCAGTACTTC. Amino acids: CATSDSRDRGGETQYF.

The chain recombines TRBV29-1 with TRBJ2-4, with D possibly TRBD2 on 5 matching bases. CDR3 length equals 13 residues. The V end lost 6 bases, the J end lost 0 bases, and 9 bases lay between the germline ends. From germline, CDR1 is SQVTM and CDR2 ANQGSEA. CDR3 sequence (DNA): TGCAGCGTCTTTCGGGAAGCCAAAAACATTCAGTACTTC. Residues: CSVFREAKNIQYF. The complete variable domain, with remaining parts taken from reference TRBV29-1 and TRBJ2-4, reads SAVISQKPSRDICQRGTSLTIQCQVDSQVTMMFWYRQQPGQSLTLIATANQGSEATYESGFVIDKFPISRPNLTFSTLTVSNMSPEDSSIYLCSVFREAKNIQYFGAGTRLSVL.